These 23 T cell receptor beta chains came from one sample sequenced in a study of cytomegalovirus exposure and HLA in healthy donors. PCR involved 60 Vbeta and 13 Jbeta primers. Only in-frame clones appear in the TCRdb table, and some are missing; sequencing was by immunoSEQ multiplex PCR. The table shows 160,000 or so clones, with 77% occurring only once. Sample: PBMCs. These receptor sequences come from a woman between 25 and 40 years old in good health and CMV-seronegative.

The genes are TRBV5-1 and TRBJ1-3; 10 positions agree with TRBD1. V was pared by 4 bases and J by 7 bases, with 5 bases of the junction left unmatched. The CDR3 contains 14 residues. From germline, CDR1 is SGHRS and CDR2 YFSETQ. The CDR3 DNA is TGCGCCAGCAGCCTCCGGGACAGGGGTAACACCATATATTTT. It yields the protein CASSLRDRGNTIYF.

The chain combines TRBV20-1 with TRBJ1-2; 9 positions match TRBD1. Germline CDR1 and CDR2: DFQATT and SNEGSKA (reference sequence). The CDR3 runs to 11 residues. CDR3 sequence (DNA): TGCAGATTGACAGGGGGAGATGGCTACACCTTC. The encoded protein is CRLTGGDGYTF.

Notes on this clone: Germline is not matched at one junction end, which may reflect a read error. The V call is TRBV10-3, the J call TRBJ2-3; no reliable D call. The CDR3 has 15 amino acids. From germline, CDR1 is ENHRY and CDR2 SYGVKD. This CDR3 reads CAISKSSPRTDTQYF. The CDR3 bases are TGTGCCATCAGTAAGTCTAGTCCACGCACAGATACGCAGTATTTT.

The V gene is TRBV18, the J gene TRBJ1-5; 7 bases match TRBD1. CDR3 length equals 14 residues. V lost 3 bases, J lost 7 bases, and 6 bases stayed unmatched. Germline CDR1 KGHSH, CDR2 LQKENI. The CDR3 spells CASSPKQGNQPQHF. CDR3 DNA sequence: TGTGCCAGCTCACCTAAACAGGGGAACCAGCCCCAGCATTTT.

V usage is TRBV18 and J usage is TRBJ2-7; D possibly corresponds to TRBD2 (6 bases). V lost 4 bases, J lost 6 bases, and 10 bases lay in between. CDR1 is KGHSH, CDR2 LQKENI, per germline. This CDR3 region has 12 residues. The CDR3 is CASSLLAREQYF. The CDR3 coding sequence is TGTGCCAGCTCACTACTAGCTCGCGAGCAGTACTTC.

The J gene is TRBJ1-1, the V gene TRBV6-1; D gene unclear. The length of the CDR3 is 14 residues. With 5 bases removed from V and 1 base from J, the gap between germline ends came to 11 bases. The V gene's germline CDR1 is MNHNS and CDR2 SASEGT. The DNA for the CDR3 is TGTGCCAGCAGTTATACCGGGTGGAACACTGAAGCTTTCTTT. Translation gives CASSYTGWNTEAFF.

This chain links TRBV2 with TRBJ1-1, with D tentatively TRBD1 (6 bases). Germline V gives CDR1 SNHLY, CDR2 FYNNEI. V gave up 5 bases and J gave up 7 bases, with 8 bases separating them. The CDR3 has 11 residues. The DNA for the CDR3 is TGTGCCAGCAGTACAGGGTATGAAGCTTTCTTT. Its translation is CASSTGYEAFF. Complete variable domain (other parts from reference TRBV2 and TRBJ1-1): EPEVTQTPSHQVTQMGQEVILRCVPISNHLYFYWYRQILGQKVEFLVSFYNNEISEKSEIFDDQFSVERPDGSNFTLKIRSTKLEDSAMYFCASSTGYEAFFGQGTRLTVV.

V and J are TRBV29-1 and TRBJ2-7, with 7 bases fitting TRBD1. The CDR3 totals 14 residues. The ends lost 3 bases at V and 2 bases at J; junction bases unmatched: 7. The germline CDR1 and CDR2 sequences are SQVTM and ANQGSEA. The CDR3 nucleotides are TGCAGCGTTGACCTGACAGGGAGCACCTACGAGCAGTACTTC. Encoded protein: CSVDLTGSTYEQYF.

The CDR3 sequence: CASSDWGVLFPNEQFF. For the CDR3, the DNA is TGTGCCAGCAGTGATTGGGGGGTCCTCTTCCCCAATGAGCAGTTCTTC. The chain is built from TRBV6-1 and TRBJ2-1; possibly TRBD2 for D (6 bases). Germline lookup yields CDR1 MNHNS and CDR2 SASEGT. This CDR3 comprises 16 residues. V lost 3 bases to trimming and J lost 6 bases, with 18 bases between them.

The CDR3 loop is CASSLATLGYTF. For the CDR3, the DNA is TGTGCCAGCAGCTTGGCGACACTTGGCTACACCTTC. The rearrangement joins TRBV5-4 to TRBJ1-2, with D hard to call. The germline CDR1 and CDR2 sequences are SGHNT and YYREEE (reference sequence). The CDR3 extends over 12 amino acids. Trimming stripped 0 bases from V and 7 bases from J, with 7 bases between.

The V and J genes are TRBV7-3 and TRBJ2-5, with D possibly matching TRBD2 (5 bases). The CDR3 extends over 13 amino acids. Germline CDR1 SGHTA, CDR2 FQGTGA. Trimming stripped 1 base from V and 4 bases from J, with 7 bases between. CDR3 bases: TGTGCCAGCAGCTTAAGGAGCGGAGAGACCCAGTACTTC. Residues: CASSLRSGETQYF.

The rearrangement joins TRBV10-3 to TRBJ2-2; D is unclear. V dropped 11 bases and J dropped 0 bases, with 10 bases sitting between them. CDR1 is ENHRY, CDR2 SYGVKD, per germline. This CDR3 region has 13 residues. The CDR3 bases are TGTGCCTCATCCACTACGAACACCGGGGAGCTGTTTTTT. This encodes CASSTTNTGELFF.

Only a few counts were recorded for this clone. CDR3: CASTPGETQYF. The DNA for the CDR3 is TGTGCCAGCACGCCCGGGGAGACCCAGTACTTC. The chain combines TRBV6-6 with TRBJ2-5; D uncertain. From germline, CDR1 is MNHNY and CDR2 SVGAGI (reference sequence). The length of the CDR3 is 11 residues. Trimming removed 7 bases at V and 5 bases at J, with 8 bases between.

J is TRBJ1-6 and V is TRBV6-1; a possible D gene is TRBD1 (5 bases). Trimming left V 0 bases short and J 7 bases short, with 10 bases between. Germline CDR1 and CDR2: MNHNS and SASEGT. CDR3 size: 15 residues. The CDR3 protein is CASSEARTLNSPLHF. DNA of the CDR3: TGTGCCAGCAGTGAAGCCCGGACACTAAATTCACCCCTCCACTTT.

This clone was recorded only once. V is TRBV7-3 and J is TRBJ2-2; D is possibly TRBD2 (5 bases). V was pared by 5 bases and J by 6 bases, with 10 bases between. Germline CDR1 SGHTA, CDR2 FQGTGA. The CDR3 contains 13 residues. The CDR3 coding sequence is TGTGCCAGCAGCCCGGGATCCGCCGGGGAGCTGTTTTTT. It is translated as CASSPGSAGELFF.

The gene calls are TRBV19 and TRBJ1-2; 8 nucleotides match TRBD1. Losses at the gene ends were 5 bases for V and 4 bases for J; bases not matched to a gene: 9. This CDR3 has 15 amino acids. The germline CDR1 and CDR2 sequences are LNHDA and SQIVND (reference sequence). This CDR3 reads CASSPDRAEIYGYTF. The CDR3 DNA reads TGTGCCAGTAGTCCGGACAGGGCGGAGATCTATGGCTACACCTTC.

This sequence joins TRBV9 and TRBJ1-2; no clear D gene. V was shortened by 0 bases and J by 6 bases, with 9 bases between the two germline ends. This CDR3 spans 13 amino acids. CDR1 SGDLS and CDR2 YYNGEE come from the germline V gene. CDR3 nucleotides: TGTGCCAGCAGCGTAGGTGGAGGAGATGGCTACACCTTC. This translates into CASSVGGGDGYTF.

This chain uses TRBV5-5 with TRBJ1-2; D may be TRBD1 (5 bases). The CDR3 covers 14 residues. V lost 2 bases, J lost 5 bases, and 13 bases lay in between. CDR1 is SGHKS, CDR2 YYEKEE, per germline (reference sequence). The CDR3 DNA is TGTGCCAGCAGCTTTACAGGAGGGAAGTATGGCTACACCTTC. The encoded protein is CASSFTGGKYGYTF.

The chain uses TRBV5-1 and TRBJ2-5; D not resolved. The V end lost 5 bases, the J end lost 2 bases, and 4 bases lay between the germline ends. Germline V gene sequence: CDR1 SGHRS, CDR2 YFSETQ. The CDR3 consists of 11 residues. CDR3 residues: CASSIQETQYF. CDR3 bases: TGCGCCAGCAGTATACAAGAGACCCAGTACTTC. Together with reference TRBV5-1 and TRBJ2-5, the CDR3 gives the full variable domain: KAGVTQTPRYLIKTRGQQVTLSCSPISGHRSVSWYQQTPGQGLQFLFEYFSETQRNKGNFPGRFSGRQFSNSRSEMNVSTLELGDSALYLCASSIQETQYFGPGTRLLVL.

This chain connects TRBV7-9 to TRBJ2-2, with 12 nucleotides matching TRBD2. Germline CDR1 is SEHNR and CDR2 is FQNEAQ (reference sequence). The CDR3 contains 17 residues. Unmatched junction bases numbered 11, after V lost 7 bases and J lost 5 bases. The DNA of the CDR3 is TGTGCCAGCACCCCCCTAGCGGGGGGGCGGGTAACCGGGGAGCTGTTTTTT. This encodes CASTPLAGGRVTGELFF.

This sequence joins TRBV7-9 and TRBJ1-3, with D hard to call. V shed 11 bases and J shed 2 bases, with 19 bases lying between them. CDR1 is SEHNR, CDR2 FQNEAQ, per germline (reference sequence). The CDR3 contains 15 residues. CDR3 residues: CAGHFTGNPGNTIYF. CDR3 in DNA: TGTGCCGGCCATTTTACGGGAAACCCTGGAAACACCATATATTTT.

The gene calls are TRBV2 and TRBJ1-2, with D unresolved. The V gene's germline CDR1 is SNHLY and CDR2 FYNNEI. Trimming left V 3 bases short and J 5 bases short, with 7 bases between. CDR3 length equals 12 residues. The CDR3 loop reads CASSEEGYGYTF. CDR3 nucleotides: TGTGCCAGCAGTGAGGAGGGTTATGGCTACACCTTC.

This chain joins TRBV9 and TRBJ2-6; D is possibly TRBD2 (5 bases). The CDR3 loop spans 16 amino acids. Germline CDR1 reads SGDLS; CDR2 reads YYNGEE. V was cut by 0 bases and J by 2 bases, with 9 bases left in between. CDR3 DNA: TGTGCCAGCAGCGTAGGTGAGGGAGCTGGGGCCAACGTCCTGACTTTC. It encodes CASSVGEGAGANVLTF. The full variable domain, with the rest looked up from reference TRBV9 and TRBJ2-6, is DSGVTQTPKHLITATGQRVTLRCSPRSGDLSVYWYQQSLDQGLQFLIQYYNGEERAKGNILERFSAQQFPDLHSELNLSSLELGDSALYFCASSVGEGAGANVLTFGAGSRLTVL.